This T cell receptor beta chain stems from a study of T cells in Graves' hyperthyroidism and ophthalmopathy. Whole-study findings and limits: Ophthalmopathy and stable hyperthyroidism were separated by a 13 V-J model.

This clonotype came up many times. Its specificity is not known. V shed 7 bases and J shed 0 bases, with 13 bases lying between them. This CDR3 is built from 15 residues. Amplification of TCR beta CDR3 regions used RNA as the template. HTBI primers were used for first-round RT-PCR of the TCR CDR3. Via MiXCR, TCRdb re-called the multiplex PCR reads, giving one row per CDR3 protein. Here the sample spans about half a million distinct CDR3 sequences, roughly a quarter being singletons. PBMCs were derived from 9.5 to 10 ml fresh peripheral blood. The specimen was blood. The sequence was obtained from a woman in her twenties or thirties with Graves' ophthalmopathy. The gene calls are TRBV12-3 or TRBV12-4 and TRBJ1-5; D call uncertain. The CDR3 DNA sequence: TGTGCCAGCACCCAGGAAGGGTATAGCAATCAGCCCCAGCATTTT. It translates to CASTQEGYSNQPQHF.